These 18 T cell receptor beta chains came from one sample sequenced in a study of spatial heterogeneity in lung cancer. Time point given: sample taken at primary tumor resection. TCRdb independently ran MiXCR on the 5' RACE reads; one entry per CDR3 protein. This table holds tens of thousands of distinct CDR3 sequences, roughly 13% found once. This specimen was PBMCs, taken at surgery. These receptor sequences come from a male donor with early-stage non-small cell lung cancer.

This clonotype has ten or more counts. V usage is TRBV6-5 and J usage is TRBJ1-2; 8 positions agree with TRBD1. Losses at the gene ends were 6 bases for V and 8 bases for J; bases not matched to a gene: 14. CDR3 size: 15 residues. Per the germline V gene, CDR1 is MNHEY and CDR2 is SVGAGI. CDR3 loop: CASRSSGQGLEGYTF. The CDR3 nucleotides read TGTGCCAGCAGATCCTCTGGACAGGGTCTAGAAGGCTACACCTTC.

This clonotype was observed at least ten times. The CDR3 sequence is CASSENYGYTF. In DNA form, the CDR3 reads TGTGCCAGCAGCGAGAACTATGGCTACACCTTC. The rearrangement joins TRBV9 to TRBJ1-2; D gene uncertain. With 3 bases removed from V and 2 bases from J, the gap between germline ends came to 2 bases. The CDR3 has 11 residues. The V gene's germline CDR1 is SGDLS and CDR2 YYNGEE.

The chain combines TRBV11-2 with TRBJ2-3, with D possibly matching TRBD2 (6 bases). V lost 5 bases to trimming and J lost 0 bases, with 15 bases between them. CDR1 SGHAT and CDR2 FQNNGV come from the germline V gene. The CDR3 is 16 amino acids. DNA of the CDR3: TGTGCCAGCAGCCCCGGGACTGGCCTTAGCACAGATACGCAGTATTTT. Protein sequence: CASSPGTGLSTDTQYF.

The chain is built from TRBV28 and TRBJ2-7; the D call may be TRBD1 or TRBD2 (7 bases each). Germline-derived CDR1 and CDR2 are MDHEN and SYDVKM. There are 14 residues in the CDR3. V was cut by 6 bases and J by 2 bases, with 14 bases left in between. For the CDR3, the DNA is TGTGCCAGCAGACACCAGGGGGGGGCCTACGAGCAGTACTTC. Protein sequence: CASRHQGGAYEQYF.

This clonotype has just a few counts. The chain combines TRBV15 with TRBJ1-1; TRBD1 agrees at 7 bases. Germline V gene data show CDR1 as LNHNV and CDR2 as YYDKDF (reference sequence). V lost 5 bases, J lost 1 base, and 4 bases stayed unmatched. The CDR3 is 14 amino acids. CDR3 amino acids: CATSAGQRNTEAFF. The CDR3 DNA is TGTGCCACCAGCGCGGGACAGAGGAACACTGAAGCTTTCTTT.

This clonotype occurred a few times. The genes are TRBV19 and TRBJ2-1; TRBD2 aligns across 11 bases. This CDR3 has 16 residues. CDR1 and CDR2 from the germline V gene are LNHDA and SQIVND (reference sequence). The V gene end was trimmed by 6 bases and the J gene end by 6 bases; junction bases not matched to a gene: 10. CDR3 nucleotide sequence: TGTGCCAGTAGCCGCCCCGTAGCGGGAGGGACCAATGAGCAGTTCTTC. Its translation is CASSRPVAGGTNEQFF.

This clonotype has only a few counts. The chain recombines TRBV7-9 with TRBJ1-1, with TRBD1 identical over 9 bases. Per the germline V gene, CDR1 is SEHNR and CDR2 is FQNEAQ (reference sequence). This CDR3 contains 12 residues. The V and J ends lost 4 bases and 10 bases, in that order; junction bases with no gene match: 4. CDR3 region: CASSSLDRGAFF. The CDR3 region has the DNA TGTGCCAGCAGCTCCCTGGACAGGGGAGCTTTCTTT.

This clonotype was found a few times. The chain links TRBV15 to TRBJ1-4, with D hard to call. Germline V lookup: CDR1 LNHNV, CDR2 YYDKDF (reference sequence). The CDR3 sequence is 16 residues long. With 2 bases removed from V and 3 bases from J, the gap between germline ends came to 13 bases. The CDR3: CATSRRYPRANEKLFF. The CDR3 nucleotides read TGTGCCACCAGCAGACGGTACCCACGGGCTAATGAAAAACTGTTTTTT.

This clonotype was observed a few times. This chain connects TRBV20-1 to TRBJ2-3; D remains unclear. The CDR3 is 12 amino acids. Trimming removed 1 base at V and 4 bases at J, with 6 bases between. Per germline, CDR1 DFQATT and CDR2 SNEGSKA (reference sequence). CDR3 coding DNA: TGCAGTGCTAGAGGTGGGGCAGATACGCAGTATTTT. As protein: CSARGGADTQYF.

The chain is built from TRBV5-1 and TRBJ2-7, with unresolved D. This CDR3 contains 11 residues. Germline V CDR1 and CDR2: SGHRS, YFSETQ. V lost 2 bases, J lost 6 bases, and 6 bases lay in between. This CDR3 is CASSFFCEQYF. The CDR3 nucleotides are TGCGCCAGCAGCTTTTTCTGCGAGCAGTACTTC.

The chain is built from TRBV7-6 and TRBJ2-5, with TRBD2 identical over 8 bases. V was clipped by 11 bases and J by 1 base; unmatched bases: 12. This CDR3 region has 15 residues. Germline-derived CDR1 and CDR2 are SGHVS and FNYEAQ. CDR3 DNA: TGTGCCGGGGGGCGGAGCGGGGGCCTCCAAGAGACCCAGTACTTC. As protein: CAGGRSGGLQETQYF.

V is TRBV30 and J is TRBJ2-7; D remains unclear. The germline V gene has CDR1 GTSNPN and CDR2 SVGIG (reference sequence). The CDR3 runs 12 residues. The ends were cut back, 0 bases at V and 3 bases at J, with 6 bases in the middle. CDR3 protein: CAWSVLGYEQYF. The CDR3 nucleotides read TGTGCCTGGAGTGTACTCGGCTACGAGCAGTACTTC.

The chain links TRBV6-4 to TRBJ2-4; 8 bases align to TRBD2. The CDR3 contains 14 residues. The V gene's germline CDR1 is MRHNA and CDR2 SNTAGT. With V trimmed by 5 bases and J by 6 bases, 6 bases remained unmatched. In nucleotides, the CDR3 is TGTGCCAGCAGTCCGGGAGCGGGAGTAAACATTCAGTACTTC. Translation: CASSPGAGVNIQYF.

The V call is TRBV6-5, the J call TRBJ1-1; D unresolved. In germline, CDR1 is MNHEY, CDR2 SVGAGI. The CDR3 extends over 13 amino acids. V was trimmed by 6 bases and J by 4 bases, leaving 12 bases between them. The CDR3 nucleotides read TGTGCCAGCAGACGGACTCCTGGCACTGAAGCTTTCTTT. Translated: CASRRTPGTEAFF.

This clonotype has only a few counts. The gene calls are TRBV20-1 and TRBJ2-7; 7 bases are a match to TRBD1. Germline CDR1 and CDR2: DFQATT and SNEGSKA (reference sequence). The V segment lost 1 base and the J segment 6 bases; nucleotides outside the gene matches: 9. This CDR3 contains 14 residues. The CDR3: CSARGDRVPSEQYF. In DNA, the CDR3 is TGCAGTGCTAGAGGTGACAGGGTACCGTCCGAGCAGTACTTC.

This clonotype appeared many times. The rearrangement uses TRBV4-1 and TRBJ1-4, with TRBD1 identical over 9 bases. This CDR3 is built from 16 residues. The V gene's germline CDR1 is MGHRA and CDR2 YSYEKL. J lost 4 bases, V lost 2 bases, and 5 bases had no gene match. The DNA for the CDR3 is TGCGCCAGCAGCCAATCCGGACAGGGGCTTAATGAAAAACTGTTTTTT. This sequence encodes CASSQSGQGLNEKLFF.

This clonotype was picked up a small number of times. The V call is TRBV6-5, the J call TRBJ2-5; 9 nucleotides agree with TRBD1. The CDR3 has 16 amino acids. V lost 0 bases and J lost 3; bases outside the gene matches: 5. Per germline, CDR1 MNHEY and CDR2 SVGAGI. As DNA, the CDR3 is TGTGCCAGCAGTTACTCTGCGGACAGGGGTGAAGAGACCCAGTACTTC. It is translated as CASSYSADRGEETQYF.

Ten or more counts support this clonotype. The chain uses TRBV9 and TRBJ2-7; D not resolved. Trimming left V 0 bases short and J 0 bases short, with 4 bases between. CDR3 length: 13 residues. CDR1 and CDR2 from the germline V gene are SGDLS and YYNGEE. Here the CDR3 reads CASSVGASYEQYF. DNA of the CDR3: TGTGCCAGCAGCGTAGGCGCCTCCTACGAGCAGTACTTC.